A single sample is the source of the 3 T cell receptor beta chains below, sequenced in a study of blood T cell repertoires in COVID-19. The method was immunoSEQ multiplex PCR; TCRdb's version includes in-frame clones alone and lacks a portion of them. The table has tens of thousands of clones, over 60% seen once. Material for sequencing was peripheral blood. All receptors come from a woman aged 70-85 years with acute or convalescent COVID-19.

The V call is TRBV5-1, the J call TRBJ1-4; 7 bases align to TRBD1. V was clipped by 0 bases and J by 8 bases; unmatched bases: 7. The CDR3 has 15 amino acids. Germline values: CDR1 SGHRS, CDR2 YFSETQ. The CDR3 DNA reads TGCGCCAGCAGCTTGGGCGAGACAGGGCGCGAAAAACTGTTTTTT. Protein product: CASSLGETGREKLFF.

CDR3 in amino acids: CASSRDSTNQPQHF. CDR3 DNA sequence: TGTGCCAGCAGTCGAGACAGCACAAATCAGCCCCAGCATTTT. The chain uses TRBV28 and TRBJ1-5, with D maybe TRBD1 (5 bases). Per the germline V gene, CDR1 is MDHEN and CDR2 is SYDVKM. The CDR3 is made up of 14 amino acids. V was clipped by 5 bases and J by 4 bases, with 12 bases between them.

The gene calls are TRBV10-2 and TRBJ1-6; the D gene is possibly TRBD1 (6 bases). With 6 bases removed from V and 8 bases from J, the gap between germline ends came to 23 bases. CDR1 is WSHSY and CDR2 is SAAADI in the germline V gene. This CDR3 region has 17 residues. The CDR3 DNA reads as TGCGCCAGCAGCCCCCCCTTGGGGGCCCTCACGGATTCACCCCTCCACTTT. Protein: CASSPPLGALTDSPLHF.